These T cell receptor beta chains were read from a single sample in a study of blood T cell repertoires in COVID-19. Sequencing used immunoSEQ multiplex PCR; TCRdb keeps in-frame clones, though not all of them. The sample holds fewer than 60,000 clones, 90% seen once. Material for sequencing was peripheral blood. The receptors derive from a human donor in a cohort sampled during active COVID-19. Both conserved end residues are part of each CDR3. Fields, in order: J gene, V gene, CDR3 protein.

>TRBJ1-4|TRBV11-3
CASSLTTGRSGDEKLFF
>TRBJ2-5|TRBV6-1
CASSEAGGGQETQYF
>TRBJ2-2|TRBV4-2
CASSQDVNREIAGELFF
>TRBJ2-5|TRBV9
CASSVRGDQETQYF
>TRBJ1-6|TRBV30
CAWSGYRGHLSPLHF
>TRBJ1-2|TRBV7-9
CASSSRVDRHLRGYTF
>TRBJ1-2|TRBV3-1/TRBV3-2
CASSPRNRGGYTF
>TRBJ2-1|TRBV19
CASNSAGTGGNEQFF
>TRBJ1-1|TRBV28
CASTPGDRGEAFF
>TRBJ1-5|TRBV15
CATSLDRFLGQPQHF
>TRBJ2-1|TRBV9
CASSVQGAQYYNEQFF
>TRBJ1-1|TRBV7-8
CASSLGTLKGNTEAFF
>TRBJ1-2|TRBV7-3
CASSLRPGSNYGYTF
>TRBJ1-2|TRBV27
CATGDHYGYTF
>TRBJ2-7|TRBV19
CASRPGGSYEQYF
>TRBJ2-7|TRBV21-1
CASSKATSGTTYEQYF
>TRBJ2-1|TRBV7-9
CASSQLAGQYNEQFF
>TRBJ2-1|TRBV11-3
CASSPQLAGTYNEQFF
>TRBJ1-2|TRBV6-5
CASSRQGLGGYTF
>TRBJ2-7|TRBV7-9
CASSFRSGRAWEQYF
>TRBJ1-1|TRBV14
CASSQFITGAAEAFF
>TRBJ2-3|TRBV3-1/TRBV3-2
CASSLAGGRKDTQYF
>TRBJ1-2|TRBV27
CASSAGTGGDGYTF
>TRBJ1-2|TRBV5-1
CASSLGTGNNGYTF
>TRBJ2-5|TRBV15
CATRSEREIGETQYF
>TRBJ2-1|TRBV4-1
CASSQHSGSSYNEQFF
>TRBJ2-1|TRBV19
CASSRRTGHNEQFF
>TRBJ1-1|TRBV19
CASRTGNTEAFF
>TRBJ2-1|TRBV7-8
CASSLGGPRSSYNEQFF
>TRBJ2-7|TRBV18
CASSPRNERGEQYF
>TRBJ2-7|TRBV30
CAWMRESEQYF
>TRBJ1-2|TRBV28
CASSLIIWDRGYTF
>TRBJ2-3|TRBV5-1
CASSYSGRSDDTQYF
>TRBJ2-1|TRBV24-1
CATSDYSNEQFF
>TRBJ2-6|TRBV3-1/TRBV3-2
CASSHGLAGSGANVLTF
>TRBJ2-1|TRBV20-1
CSARGGEQFF
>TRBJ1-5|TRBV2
CASRELNSNQPQHF